This T cell receptor beta chain was retrieved from a study of blood T cell repertoires in COVID-19. Assay used: immunoSEQ multiplex PCR; TCRdb lists only in-frame clones, some missing. The data show about 180,000 clones, more than 85% seen once. Germline-derived CDR1 and CDR2 are SGHRS and YFSETQ. This CDR3 is built from 14 residues. V lost 0 bases and J lost 3, with 9 bases in between. The rearrangement joins TRBV5-1 to TRBJ1-2; D is unresolved. The source is a woman under 40 with active or convalescent COVID-19. Input material: peripheral blood. The chain's CDR3 is CASSLGEAYYGYTF. The CDR3 DNA reads TGCGCCAGCAGCTTGGGTGAGGCTTACTATGGCTACACCTTC. The variable domain in full, completed from reference TRBV5-1 and TRBJ1-2, reads KAGVTQTPRYLIKTRGQQVTLSCSPISGHRSVSWYQQTPGQGLQFLFEYFSETQRNKGNFPGRFSGRQFSNSRSEMNVSTLELGDSALYLCASSLGEAYYGYTFGSGTRLTVV.